This T cell receptor (beta chain) was identified during a study of blood T cell repertoires in COVID-19. Study-wide background: Specimens from acute and convalescent COVID-19 originated in the United States, Italy and Spain.

Germline values: CDR1 SNHLY, CDR2 FYNNEI. The CDR3 loop spans 16 amino acids. With V trimmed by 0 bases and J by 7 bases, 6 bases remained unmatched. In the study's own analysis: For nucleated cells, counts were estimated from reference gene primer amplification. Measured with immunoSEQ multiplex PCR; TCRdb has only the in-frame clones, and not every one. V, J and clone size are taken as reported in that table, and D and trimming were inferred from the DNA itself. Here the sample spans under 200,000 clones, around 87% being singletons. Patients from Seattle were sampled longitudinally, starting during active infection.

Sequenced: peripheral blood. J is TRBJ1-2 and V is TRBV2, with 12 bases matching TRBD1. The clonotype comes from a man aged 60 to 69 with COVID-19, enrolled during active disease. The CDR3 here is CASSEAMGQGASGYTF. In nucleotides, the CDR3 is TGTGCCAGCAGTGAAGCCATGGGACAGGGGGCAAGTGGCTACACCTTC.